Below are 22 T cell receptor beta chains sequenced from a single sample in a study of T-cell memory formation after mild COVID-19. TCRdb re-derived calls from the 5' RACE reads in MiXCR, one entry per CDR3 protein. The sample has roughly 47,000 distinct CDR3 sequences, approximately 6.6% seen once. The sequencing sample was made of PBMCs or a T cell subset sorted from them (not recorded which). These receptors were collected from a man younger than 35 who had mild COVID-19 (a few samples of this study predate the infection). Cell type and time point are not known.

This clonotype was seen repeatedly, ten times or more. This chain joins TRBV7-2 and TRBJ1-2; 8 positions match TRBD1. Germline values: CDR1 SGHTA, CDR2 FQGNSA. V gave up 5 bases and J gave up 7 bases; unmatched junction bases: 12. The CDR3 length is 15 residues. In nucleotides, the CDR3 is TGTGCCAGCAGCCTACAGTTCGGGCAGGGGGCTGGCTACACCTTC. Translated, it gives CASSLQFGQGAGYTF.

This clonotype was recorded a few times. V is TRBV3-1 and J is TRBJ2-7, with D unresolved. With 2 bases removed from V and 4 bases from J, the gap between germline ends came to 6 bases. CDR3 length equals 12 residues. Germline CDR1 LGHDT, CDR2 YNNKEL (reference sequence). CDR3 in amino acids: CASSQPWYEQYV. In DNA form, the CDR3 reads TGTGCCAGCAGCCAACCGTGGTACGAGCAGTACGTC.

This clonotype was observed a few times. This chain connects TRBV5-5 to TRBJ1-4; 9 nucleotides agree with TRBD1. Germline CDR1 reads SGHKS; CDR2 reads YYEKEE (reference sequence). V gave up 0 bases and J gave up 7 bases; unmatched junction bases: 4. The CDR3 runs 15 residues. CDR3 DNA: TGTGCCAGCAGCTTGGGCGGACAGGGGCGTGAAAAACTGTTTTTT. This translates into CASSLGGQGREKLFF.

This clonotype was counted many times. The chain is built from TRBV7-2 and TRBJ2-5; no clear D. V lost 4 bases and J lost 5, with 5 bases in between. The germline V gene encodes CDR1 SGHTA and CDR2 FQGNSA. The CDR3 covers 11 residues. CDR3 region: CASSSWETQYF. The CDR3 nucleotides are TGTGCCAGCAGCTCCTGGGAGACCCAGTACTTC.

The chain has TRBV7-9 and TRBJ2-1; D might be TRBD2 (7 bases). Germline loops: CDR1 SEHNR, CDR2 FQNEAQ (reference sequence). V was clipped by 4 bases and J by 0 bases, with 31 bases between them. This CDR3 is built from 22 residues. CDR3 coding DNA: TGTGCCAGCAGCTACCCTTACAGTAGGGGGGGAAATCGGACGAGCTCCTACAATGAGCAGTTCTTC. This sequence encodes CASSYPYSRGGNRTSSYNEQFF.

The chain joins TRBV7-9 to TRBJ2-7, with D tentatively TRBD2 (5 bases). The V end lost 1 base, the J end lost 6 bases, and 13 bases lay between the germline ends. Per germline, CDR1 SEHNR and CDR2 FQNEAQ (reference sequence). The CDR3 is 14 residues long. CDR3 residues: CASSLDRGNSEQYF. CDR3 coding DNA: TGTGCCAGCAGCTTAGACCGGGGTAATAGCGAGCAGTACTTC. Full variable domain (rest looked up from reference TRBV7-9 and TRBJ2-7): DTGVSQNPRHKITKRGQNVTFRCDPISEHNRLYWYRQTLGQGPEFLTYFQNEAQLEKSRLLSDRFSAERPKGSFSTLEIQRTEQGDSAMYLCASSLDRGNSEQYFGPGTRLTVT.

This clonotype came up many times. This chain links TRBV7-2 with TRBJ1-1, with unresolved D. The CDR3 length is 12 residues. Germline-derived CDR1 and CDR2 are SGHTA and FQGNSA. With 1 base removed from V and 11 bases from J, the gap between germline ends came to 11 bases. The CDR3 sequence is CASSLDSADAFF. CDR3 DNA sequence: TGTGCCAGCAGCTTAGATTCGGCAGATGCTTTCTTT.

In nucleotides, the CDR3 is TGTGCCAGCAGCTTAGCTGCCCTGGGCGAAGATACGCAGTATTTT. Residues: CASSLAALGEDTQYF. The V gene is TRBV7-6, the J gene TRBJ2-3; unclear D gene. The V and J ends lost 0 bases and 5 bases respectively, with 12 bases between them. CDR3 length: 15 residues. Germline V lookup: CDR1 SGHVS, CDR2 FNYEAQ.

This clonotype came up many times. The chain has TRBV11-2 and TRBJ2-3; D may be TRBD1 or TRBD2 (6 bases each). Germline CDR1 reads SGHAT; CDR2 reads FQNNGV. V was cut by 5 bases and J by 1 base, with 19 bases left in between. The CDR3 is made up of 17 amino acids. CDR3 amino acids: CASSPPERGAGTDTQYF. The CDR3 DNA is TGTGCCAGCAGCCCTCCTGAGAGGGGGGCCGGCACAGATACGCAGTATTTT.

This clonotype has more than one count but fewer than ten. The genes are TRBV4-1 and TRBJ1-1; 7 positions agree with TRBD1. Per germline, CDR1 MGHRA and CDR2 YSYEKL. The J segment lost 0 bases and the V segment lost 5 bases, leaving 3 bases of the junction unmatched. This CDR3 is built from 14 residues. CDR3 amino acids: CASSDRALNTEAFF. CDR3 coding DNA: TGCGCCAGCAGCGACAGGGCTCTGAACACTGAAGCTTTCTTT.

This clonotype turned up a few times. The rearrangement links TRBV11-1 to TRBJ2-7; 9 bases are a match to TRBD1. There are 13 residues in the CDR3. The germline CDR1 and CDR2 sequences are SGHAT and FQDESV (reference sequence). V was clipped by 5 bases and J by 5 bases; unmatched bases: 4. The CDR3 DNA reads TGTGCCAGCAGCCGGGACAGGGTGCACGAGCAGTACTTC. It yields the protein CASSRDRVHEQYF.

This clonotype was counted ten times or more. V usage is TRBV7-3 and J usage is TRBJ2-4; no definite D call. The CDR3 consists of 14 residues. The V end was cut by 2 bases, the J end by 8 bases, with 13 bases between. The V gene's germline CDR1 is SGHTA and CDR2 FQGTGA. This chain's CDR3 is CASSLGAEFHIQYF. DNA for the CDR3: TGTGCCAGCAGCTTAGGCGCCGAGTTCCACATTCAGTACTTC.

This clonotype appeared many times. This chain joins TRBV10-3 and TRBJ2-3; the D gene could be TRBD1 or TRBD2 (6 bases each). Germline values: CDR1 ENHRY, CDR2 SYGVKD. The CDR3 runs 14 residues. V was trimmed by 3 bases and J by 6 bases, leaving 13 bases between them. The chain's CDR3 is CAISERGARDTQYF. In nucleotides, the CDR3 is TGTGCCATCAGTGAAAGGGGGGCGAGGGATACGCAGTATTTT.

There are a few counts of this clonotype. CDR3 region: CASSQGRIGRDGGLSDGYTF. The CDR3 nucleotides read TGCGCCAGCAGCCAAGGGCGGATCGGGAGGGACGGCGGACTTTCGGATGGCTACACCTTC. This chain uses TRBV4-3 with TRBJ1-2; D might be TRBD1 (5 bases). V dropped 1 base and J dropped 6 bases, with 30 bases sitting between them. The CDR3 contains 20 residues. Germline V gives CDR1 LGHNA, CDR2 YSLEER.

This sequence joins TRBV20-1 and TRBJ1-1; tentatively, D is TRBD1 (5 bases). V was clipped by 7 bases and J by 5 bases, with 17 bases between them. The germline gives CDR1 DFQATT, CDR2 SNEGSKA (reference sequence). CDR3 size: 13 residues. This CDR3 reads CSVLGGEGTEAFF. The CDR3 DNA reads TGCAGTGTTCTGGGGGGAGAGGGTACTGAAGCTTTCTTT.

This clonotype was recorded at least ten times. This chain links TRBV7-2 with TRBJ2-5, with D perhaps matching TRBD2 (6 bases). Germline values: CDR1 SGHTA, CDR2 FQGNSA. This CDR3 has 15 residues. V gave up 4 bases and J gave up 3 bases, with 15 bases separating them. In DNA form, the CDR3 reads TGTGCCAGCAGCTACCGCCGGGGCGGGAAAGAGACCCAGTACTTC. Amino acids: CASSYRRGGKETQYF. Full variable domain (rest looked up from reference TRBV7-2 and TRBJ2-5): GAGVSQSPSNKVTEKGKDVELRCDPISGHTALYWYRQSLGQGLEFLIYFQGNSAPDKSGLPSDRFSAERTGGSVSTLTIQRTQQEDSAVYLCASSYRRGGKETQYFGPGTRLLVL.

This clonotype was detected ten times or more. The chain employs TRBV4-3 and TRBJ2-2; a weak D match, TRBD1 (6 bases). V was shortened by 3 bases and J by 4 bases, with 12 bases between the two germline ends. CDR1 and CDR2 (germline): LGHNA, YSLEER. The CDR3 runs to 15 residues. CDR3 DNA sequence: TGCGCCAGCAGCCAGTGGGACACCACCACCGGGGAGCTGTTTTTT. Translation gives CASSQWDTTTGELFF.

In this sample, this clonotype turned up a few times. DNA of the CDR3: TGTGCCAGCTCACCACGGAGCCTAGCGGGGAACACCGGGGAGCTGTTTTTT. Translation: CASSPRSLAGNTGELFF. The genes are TRBV18 and TRBJ2-2, with 8 bases identical to TRBD2. Trimming cost V 1 base and J 1 base; bases outside gene matches: 5. The CDR3 extends over 17 amino acids. Looked up from germline, CDR1 is KGHSH and CDR2 is LQKENI.

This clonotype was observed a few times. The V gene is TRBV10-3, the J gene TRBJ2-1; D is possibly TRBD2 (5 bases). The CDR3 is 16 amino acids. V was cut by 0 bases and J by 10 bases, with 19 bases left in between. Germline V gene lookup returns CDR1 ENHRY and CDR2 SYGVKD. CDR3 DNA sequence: TGTGCCATCAGTGAGTCCCCAAGTGCCGGGAAGCACGAGCAGTTCTTC. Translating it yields CAISESPSAGKHEQFF.

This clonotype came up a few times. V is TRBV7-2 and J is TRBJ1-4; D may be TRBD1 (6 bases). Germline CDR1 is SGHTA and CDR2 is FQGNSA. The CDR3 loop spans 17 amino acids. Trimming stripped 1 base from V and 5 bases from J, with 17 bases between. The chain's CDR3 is CASSLGSWGRRNEKLFF. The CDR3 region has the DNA TGTGCCAGCAGCTTAGGAAGTTGGGGGCGTAGGAATGAAAAACTGTTTTTT.

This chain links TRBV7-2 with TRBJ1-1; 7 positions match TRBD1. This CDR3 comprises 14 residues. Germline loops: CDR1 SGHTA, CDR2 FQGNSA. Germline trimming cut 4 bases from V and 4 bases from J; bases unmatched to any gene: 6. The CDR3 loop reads CASSSHRDSTEAFF. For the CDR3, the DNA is TGTGCCAGCAGCTCACACCGGGACAGCACTGAAGCTTTCTTT.

CDR3 region: CASNNRGGRGETQYF. In DNA, the CDR3 is TGTGCCAGCAATAATCGCGGGGGCCGAGGAGAGACCCAGTACTTC. The J gene is TRBJ2-5, the V gene TRBV2, with D perhaps matching TRBD2 (7 bases). V was clipped by 7 bases and J by 4 bases, with 19 bases between them. The CDR3 loop spans 15 amino acids. CDR1 and CDR2 (germline): SNHLY, FYNNEI. Full variable domain (remainder filled in from reference TRBV2 and TRBJ2-5): EPEVTQTPSHQVTQMGQEVILRCVPISNHLYFYWYRQILGQKVEFLVSFYNNEISEKSEIFDDQFSVERPDGSNFTLKIRSTKLEDSAMYFCASNNRGGRGETQYFGPGTRLLVL.